This T cell receptor beta chain was documented in a study of blood T cell repertoires in COVID-19 (dated by TCRdb to the early 2020s). About the full investigation: The collaborator samples originated in the United States, Italy and Spain and spanned the acute and convalescent phases of COVID-19. The samples were drawn from the first 160 participants of the ongoing ImmuneRACE study and from some 1,300 subjects provided by 6 global collaborators. Deeply sampled blood TCRbeta repertoires from subjects exposed to, actively infected with, or recovered from COVID-19 were included in the dataset. Where HLA class I and class II types were available, the types were taken from metadata supplied by the sample provider, not from assay-based typing. The prospective study material was composed of cDNA or gDNA derived from T cells, B-cell-depleted T cells, or PBMCs. The repertoires were made available in a free public database intended to serve as a resource for research on the immune response to SARS-CoV-2. Nearly every sample came with metadata listing a de-identified subject ID, COVID-19 status, age in years and sex.

The sample holds a few counts of this clone. Its antigen specificity is not known. No base quality values were provided; no much bigger clone lies one nucleotide off. What the authors observed across the whole study: The quantity of clinical and demographic metadata differed by source and by participant and was supplied without curation.

From the germline V gene (reference sequence), CDR1 is GTSNPN and CDR2 is SVGIG. Cut back by 1 base and 6 bases, the V and J ends lie 21 bases apart. From its cysteine to its phenylalanine, the CDR3 spans 16 amino acids. Of all the DNA, just the CDR3 is kept, 48 bases in frame from base 1. Collaborating institutions collected whole blood in K2EDTA tubes following their own protocols. For TCRbeta analysis, collaborators shipped samples as frozen whole blood, isolated PBMCs, or DNA extracted from either of those sample types. The immunoSEQ Assay, a bias-controlled multiplex PCR, was used to amplify TCRbeta CDR3 regions from genomic DNA. On the authors' methods: The number of nucleated cells in each sample was estimated from the amplification of reference gene primers within the assay. To quantify the absolute abundance of each unique TCRbeta CDR3 rearrangement, sequence reads were collapsed and filtered. For each sample, productive Simpson clonality was calculated as the square root of Simpson's diversity index across productive rearrangements. The source is immuneACCESS, and TCRdb retained only in-frame sequences with V and J called. Part of the clones is not carried over; for the studies checked, unresolved V genes explain less than half of this, and the remainder is unexplained. Clone size and V and J calls were adopted from that table, with D and trimming inferred from the DNA. This sample holds some 120,000 clones; around nine tenths were observed only once. The ten most abundant clones make up 4% to 5.5% of the sample.

Sequences were obtained from peripheral blood. The chain was built from TRBV30 and TRBJ1-1; TRBD1 is possibly the D segment (6 matching bases). This clonotype was sampled from a man aged 35-49 years with acute or convalescent COVID-19. The DNA reads as follows: TGTGCCTGGAGTGAAGGCAGGGGCTGGAAAAACCCTGAAGCTTTCTTT. It specifies CAWSEGRGWKNPEAFF.